The 10 T cell receptor beta chains in this list originate from one sample, sequenced in a study of blood T cell repertoires in COVID-19. The table came from immunoSEQ multiplex PCR; TCRdb's copy has only in-frame clones and leaves some out. The data contain some 40,000 clones, around four fifths of them seen just once; the ten biggest clones take up approximately 44%. The specimen sequenced was peripheral blood. Receptor source: a woman of 80 years or more with acute or convalescent COVID-19.

The rearrangement joins TRBV19 to TRBJ2-5; no clear D gene. The V gene lost 2 bases and the J gene lost 1 base, with 5 bases spanning the gap. Germline V gives CDR1 LNHDA, CDR2 SQIVND (reference sequence). The CDR3 length is 13 residues. The DNA for the CDR3 is TGTGCCAGTAGTATAAGCCCCCAAGAGACCCAGTACTTC. Amino acid sequence: CASSISPQETQYF.

The rearrangement joins TRBV7-2 to TRBJ1-1; 8 nucleotides agree with TRBD1. V shed 5 bases, J shed 2 bases, and the junction held 7 bases outside the gene matches. Germline-derived CDR1 and CDR2 are SGHTA and FQGNSA. CDR3 length equals 15 residues. The CDR3 nucleotides are TGTGCCAGCAGCCGCGCAGGGGGCGTAAACACTGAAGCTTTCTTT. It encodes CASSRAGGVNTEAFF.

This clone appeared a few times. The chain carries TRBV6-2 or TRBV6-3 and TRBJ2-7; 8 nucleotides match TRBD2. V gave up 2 bases and J gave up 2 bases; unmatched junction bases: 11. The CDR3 loop spans 17 amino acids. Germline V gene data show CDR1 as MNHEY and CDR2 as SVGEGT. CDR3 bases: TGTGCCAGCAGTTACCCAACGGGGGGGAGGTCCACCTACGAGCAGTACTTC. This gives the protein CASSYPTGGRSTYEQYF.

The rearrangement links TRBV19 to TRBJ1-2; 10 positions match TRBD1. V shed 9 bases and J 7 bases; nucleotides not matched to a gene: 8. The CDR3 consists of 13 residues. Germline V gives CDR1 LNHDA, CDR2 SQIVND (reference sequence). The CDR3 spells CARRQGAGVGYTF. CDR3 DNA: TGTGCCAGAAGACAGGGGGCAGGTGTTGGCTACACCTTC.

This clone was recorded a few times. CDR3 coding DNA: TGCGCCAGCAGGCCGCAGGGAACTAATGAAAAACTGTTTTTT. Protein product: CASRPQGTNEKLFF. V usage is TRBV5-1 and J usage is TRBJ1-4; perhaps TRBD1 as D (5 bases). The CDR3 runs 14 residues. V lost 5 bases, J lost 1 base, and 9 bases lay in between. Per the germline V gene, CDR1 is SGHRS and CDR2 is YFSETQ.

The rearrangement links TRBV7-8 to TRBJ2-1; TRBD1 might be the D (5 bases). CDR3 size: 15 residues. Germline values: CDR1 SGHVS, CDR2 FQNEAQ. V lost 1 base and J lost 2, with 9 bases in between. The CDR3 sequence: CASSLDRGTYNEQFF. DNA for the CDR3: TGTGCCAGCAGCTTAGATAGGGGAACCTACAATGAGCAGTTCTTC.

The chain employs TRBV28 and TRBJ1-3, with D possibly TRBD1 on 6 matching bases. The germline CDR1 and CDR2 sequences are MDHEN and SYDVKM. V lost 5 bases and J lost 0, with 17 bases in between. The length of the CDR3 is 17 residues. For the CDR3, the DNA is TGTGCCAGCAGTCCTCCAGGGGTTAGCCTCTCTGGAAACACCATATATTTT. It encodes CASSPPGVSLSGNTIYF.

This clone was counted once. The gene calls are TRBV6-5 and TRBJ2-5; TRBD1 agrees at 8 bases. Germline values: CDR1 MNHEY, CDR2 SVGAGI. The CDR3 loop spans 15 amino acids. V dropped 8 bases and J dropped 4; count of bases not matched to a gene: 12. In nucleotides, the CDR3 is TGTGCCAGCTCAAACCAGGGGGCGCGAGGAGAGACCCAGTACTTC. This codes for CASSNQGARGETQYF.

This rearrangement joins TRBV9 to TRBJ2-1, with 10 bases identical to TRBD2. This CDR3 comprises 16 residues. V trimming: 0 bases; J trimming: 7 bases; junction bases outside the gene matches: 7. Germline values: CDR1 SGDLS, CDR2 YYNGEE. CDR3 in amino acids: CASSVVIAGGRNEQFF. DNA for the CDR3: TGTGCCAGCAGCGTAGTGATAGCGGGGGGCAGAAATGAGCAGTTCTTC. Full variable domain (remainder filled in from reference TRBV9 and TRBJ2-1): DSGVTQTPKHLITATGQRVTLRCSPRSGDLSVYWYQQSLDQGLQFLIQYYNGEERAKGNILERFSAQQFPDLHSELNLSSLELGDSALYFCASSVVIAGGRNEQFFGPGTRLTVL.

This clone was recorded a few times. The rearrangement uses TRBV7-3 and TRBJ2-5; 7 positions match TRBD1. Per the germline V gene, CDR1 is SGHTA and CDR2 is FQGTGA. This CDR3 has 16 amino acids. V lost 4 bases, J lost 1 base, and 9 bases stayed unmatched. CDR3 in DNA: TGTGCCAGCAGCTCCTTCCGAGGACAGGCCCAAGAGACCCAGTACTTC. Translation gives CASSSFRGQAQETQYF.